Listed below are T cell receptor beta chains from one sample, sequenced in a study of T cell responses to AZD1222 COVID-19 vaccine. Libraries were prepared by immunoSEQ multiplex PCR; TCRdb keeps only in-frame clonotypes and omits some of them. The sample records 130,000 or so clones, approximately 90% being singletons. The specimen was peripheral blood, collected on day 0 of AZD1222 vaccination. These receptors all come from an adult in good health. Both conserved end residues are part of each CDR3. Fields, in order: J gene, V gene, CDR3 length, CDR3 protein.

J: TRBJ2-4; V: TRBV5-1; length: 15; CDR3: CASSLFGVAKNIQYF
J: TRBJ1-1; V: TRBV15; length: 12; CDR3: CATCKWGTEAFF
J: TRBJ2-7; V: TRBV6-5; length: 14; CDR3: CASSLRQETHEQYF
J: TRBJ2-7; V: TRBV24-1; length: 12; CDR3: CATSEIGYEQYF
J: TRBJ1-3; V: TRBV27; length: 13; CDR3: CASSLTGGNTIYF
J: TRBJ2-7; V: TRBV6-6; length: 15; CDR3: CASSYSRGKSDEQYF
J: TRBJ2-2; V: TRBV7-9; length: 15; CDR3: CASSGRGSNTGELFF
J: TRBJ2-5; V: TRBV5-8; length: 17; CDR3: CASSLATSPRSWETQYF
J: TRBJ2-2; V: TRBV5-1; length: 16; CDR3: CASSFQGTGGTGELFF
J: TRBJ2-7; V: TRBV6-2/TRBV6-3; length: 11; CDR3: CASSYGHEQYF
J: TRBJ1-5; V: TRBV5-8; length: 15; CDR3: CASSPGQGGNQPQHF
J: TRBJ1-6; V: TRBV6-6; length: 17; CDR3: CASSRPTDSSYNSPLHF
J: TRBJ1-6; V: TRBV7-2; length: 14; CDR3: CASRGTGMYSPLHF
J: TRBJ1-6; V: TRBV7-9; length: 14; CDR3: CASSLGGSNSPLHF
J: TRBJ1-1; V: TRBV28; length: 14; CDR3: CASSSLRTNTEAFF
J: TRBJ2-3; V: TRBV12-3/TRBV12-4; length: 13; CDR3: CASIPDGTDTQYF
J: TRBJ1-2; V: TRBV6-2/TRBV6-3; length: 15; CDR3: CASSYGGPANYGYTF
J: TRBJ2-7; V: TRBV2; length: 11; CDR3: CASTKRNEQYF
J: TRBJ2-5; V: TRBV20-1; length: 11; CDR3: CSAVGGETQYF
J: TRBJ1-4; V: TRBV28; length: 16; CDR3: CASSLARQFILEKLFF
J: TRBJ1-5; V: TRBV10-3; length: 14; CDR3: CAISDGTVNQPQHF
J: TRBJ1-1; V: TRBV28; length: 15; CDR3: CASSLFAQGPTEAFF
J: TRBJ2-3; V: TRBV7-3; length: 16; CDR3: CASSFSGGPSPDTQYF
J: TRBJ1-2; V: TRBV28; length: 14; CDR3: CASSYAQVYYGYTF
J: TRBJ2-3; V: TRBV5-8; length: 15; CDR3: CASSTRDTTTDTQYF
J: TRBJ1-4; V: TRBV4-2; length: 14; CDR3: CASSQQQTNEKLFF
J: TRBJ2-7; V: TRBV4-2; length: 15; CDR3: CASSQGHGVSYEQYF
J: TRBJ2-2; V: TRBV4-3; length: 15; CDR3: CASSQDRRNTGELFF
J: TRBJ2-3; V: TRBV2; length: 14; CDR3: CASTGTSSADTQYF
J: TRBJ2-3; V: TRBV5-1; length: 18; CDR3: CASSLSHSSGGATDTQYF
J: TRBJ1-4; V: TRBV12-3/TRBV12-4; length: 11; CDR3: CASRQNEKLFF
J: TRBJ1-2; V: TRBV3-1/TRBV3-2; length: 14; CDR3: CASSRSTGHYGYTF
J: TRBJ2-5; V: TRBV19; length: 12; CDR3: CASSIGRETQYF
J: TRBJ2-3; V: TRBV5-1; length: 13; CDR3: CASSLPGQDTQYF
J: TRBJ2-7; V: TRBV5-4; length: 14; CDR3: CASSHPGSTYEQYF
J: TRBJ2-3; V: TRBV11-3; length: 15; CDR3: CASSPGDGIPDTQYF
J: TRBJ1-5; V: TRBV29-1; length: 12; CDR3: CSVGGNNQPQHF
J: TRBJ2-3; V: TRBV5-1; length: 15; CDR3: CASSLVGPGTDTQYF
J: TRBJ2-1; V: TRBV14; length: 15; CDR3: CASSLGVSSYNEQFF
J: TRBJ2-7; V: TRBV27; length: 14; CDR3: CASRAGGQTYEQYF
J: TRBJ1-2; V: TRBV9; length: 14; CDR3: CASSLTTGVGGYTF
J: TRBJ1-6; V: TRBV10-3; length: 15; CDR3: CAIRADGAYNSPLHF
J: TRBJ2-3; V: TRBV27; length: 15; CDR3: CASRYEVSSTDTQYF
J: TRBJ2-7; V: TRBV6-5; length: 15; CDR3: CASSRQQGRVYEQYF
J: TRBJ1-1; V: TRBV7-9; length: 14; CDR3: CASDVPGRETEAFF
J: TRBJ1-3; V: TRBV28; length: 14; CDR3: CASSPGTIGNTIYF
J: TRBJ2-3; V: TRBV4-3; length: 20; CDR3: CASSQASGTSGFGGTDTQYF
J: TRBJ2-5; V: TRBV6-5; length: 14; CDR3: CASSPGGDQETQYF